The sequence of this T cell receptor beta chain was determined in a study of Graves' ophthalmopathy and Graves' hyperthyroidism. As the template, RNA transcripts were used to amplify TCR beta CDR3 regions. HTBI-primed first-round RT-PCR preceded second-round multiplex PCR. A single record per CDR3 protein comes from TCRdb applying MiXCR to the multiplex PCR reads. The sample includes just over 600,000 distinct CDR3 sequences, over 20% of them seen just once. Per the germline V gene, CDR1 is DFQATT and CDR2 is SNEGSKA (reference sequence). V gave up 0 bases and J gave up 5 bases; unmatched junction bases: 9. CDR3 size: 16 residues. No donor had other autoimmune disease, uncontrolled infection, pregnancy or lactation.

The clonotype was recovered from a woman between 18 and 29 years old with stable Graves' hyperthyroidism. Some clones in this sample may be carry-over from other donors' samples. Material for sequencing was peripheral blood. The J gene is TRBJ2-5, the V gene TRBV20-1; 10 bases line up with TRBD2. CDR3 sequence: CSARDPSGGRGETQYF. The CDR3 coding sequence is TGCAGTGCTAGAGACCCTAGCGGGGGCCGCGGGGAGACCCAGTACTTC.